Following are 29 T cell receptor beta chains from one sample sequenced in a study of cytomegalovirus exposure and HLA in healthy donors. PCR used 60 Vbeta primers and 13 Jbeta primers. Profiling relied on immunoSEQ multiplex PCR, and the TCRdb table lists in-frame clones only, not all of them. The sample includes about 52,000 clones. The sequenced sample consisted of PBMCs. The receptors originated from a woman aged 55-69 years in good health and CMV-seropositive.

The rearrangement links TRBV19 to TRBJ1-2; D ambiguous. The CDR3 spans 14 residues. Germline-derived CDR1 and CDR2 are LNHDA and SQIVND (reference sequence). V was shortened by 5 bases and J by 4 bases, with 14 bases between the two germline ends. CDR3 region: CASSPMEAGYGYTF. The CDR3 DNA is TGTGCCAGTAGTCCAATGGAGGCGGGCTATGGCTACACCTTC.

This chain uses TRBV21-1 with TRBJ1-2; TRBD1, the D gene given by the table, was not confirmed from the DNA. TRBV21-1 represents a pseudogene. This CDR3 comprises 18 residues. CDR3 loop: CASSKRGTGERGGYGYTF. The CDR3 bases are TGTGCCAGCAGCAAAAGAGGGACAGGGGAAAGAGGTGGGTATGGCTACACCTTC.

CDR3 sequence reads: CASSPDNNYGYTF. CDR3 coding DNA: TGCGCCAGCAGCCCGGACAATAACTATGGCTACACCTTC. The gene calls are TRBV5-1 and TRBJ1-2, with D tentatively TRBD1 (5 bases). Trimming cost V 4 bases and J 1 base, with 8 bases left between them. The CDR3 runs to 13 residues. The germline V gene encodes CDR1 SGHRS and CDR2 YFSETQ.

The gene calls are TRBV5-1 and TRBJ1-2, with TRBD1 matching over 7 bases. Germline CDR1 SGHRS, CDR2 YFSETQ. Trimming cost V 2 bases and J 2 bases; bases outside gene matches: 3. This CDR3 is built from 14 residues. The CDR3 DNA reads TGCGCCAGCAGCTTAATAGGGGGCAACTATGGCTACACCTTC. As protein: CASSLIGGNYGYTF. Combining the CDR3 with reference TRBV5-1 and TRBJ1-2 gives the whole variable domain KAGVTQTPRYLIKTRGQQVTLSCSPISGHRSVSWYQQTPGQGLQFLFEYFSETQRNKGNFPGRFSGRQFSNSRSEMNVSTLELGDSALYLCASSLIGGNYGYTFGSGTRLTVV.

The gene calls are TRBV18 and TRBJ1-1; 8 bases map to TRBD1. Germline-derived CDR1 and CDR2 are KGHSH and LQKENI. With V trimmed by 1 base and J by 2 bases, 6 bases remained unmatched. This CDR3 is built from 16 residues. CDR3 DNA: TGTGCCAGCTCACCACTAAGCCAGGGGGCTAACACTGAAGCTTTCTTT. It translates to CASSPLSQGANTEAFF.

This rearrangement joins TRBV7-2 to TRBJ1-6; 7 bases match TRBD1. The length of the CDR3 is 12 residues. In germline, CDR1 is SGHTA, CDR2 FQGNSA. Losses at the gene ends were 5 bases for V and 10 bases for J; bases not matched to a gene: 2. The CDR3: CASSIQGSPLHF. The CDR3 DNA reads TGTGCCAGCAGCATACAGGGGTCACCCCTCCACTTT.

The CDR3 sequence is CASSYLKRGDSYEQYF. DNA for the CDR3: TGTGCCAGCAGTTACCTCAAGCGGGGGGATTCCTACGAGCAGTACTTC. The chain employs TRBV6-5 and TRBJ2-7, with TRBD2 identical over 9 bases. CDR3 length equals 16 residues. The V gene end was trimmed by 2 bases and the J gene end by 1 base; junction bases not matched to a gene: 6. The germline gives CDR1 MNHEY, CDR2 SVGAGI.

J is TRBJ2-2 and V is TRBV19; 9 bases are a match to TRBD2. Looked up from germline, CDR1 is LNHDA and CDR2 is SQIVND (reference sequence). The CDR3 totals 15 residues. V lost 4 bases to trimming and J lost 8 bases; unmatched junction nucleotides: 8. The CDR3 nucleotides read TGTGCCAGTAGTACTAGCGGGGATCGACTGGGGGAGCTGTTTTTT. Translation: CASSTSGDRLGELFF.

This sequence joins TRBV9 and TRBJ2-7, with 8 bases that match TRBD1. Germline lookup yields CDR1 SGDLS and CDR2 YYNGEE. The CDR3 has 16 amino acids. With V trimmed by 1 base and J by 2 bases, 8 bases remained unmatched. Written as DNA, the CDR3 is TGTGCCAGCAGCGTAAGTGGGACAGGCGACGCCTACGAGCAGTACTTC. This translates into CASSVSGTGDAYEQYF.

The J gene is TRBJ1-1, the V gene TRBV5-6; the D is unclear. V was shortened by 0 bases and J by 1 base, with 10 bases between the two germline ends. This CDR3 spans 15 amino acids. Germline V lookup: CDR1 SGHDT, CDR2 YYEEEE. The CDR3 sequence is CASSLGESRNTEAFF. The CDR3 DNA follows: TGTGCCAGCAGCTTGGGGGAGAGTAGGAACACTGAAGCTTTCTTT. The variable domain in full, with the rest retrieved from reference TRBV5-6 and TRBJ1-1, is DAGVTQSPTHLIKTRGQQVTLRCSPKSGHDTVSWYQQALGQGPQFIFQYYEEEERQRGNFPDRFSGHQFPNYSSELNVNALLLGDSALYLCASSLGESRNTEAFFGQGTRLTVV.

The chain joins TRBV25-1 to TRBJ1-1; a possible D gene is TRBD1 (6 bases). The ends were cut back, 6 bases at V and 5 bases at J, with 16 bases in the middle. The CDR3 is made up of 14 amino acids. Germline V gene lookup returns CDR1 MGHDK and CDR2 SYGVNS. The CDR3 coding sequence is TGTGCCAGCAGGGATCAGGGGAAATATACTGAAGCTTTCTTT. Translation: CASRDQGKYTEAFF.

This chain links TRBV19 with TRBJ1-3, with D perhaps matching TRBD1 (5 bases). CDR3 size: 15 residues. Per the germline V gene, CDR1 is LNHDA and CDR2 is SQIVND (reference sequence). The V gene lost 4 bases and the J gene lost 2 bases, with 12 bases spanning the gap. CDR3 sequence reads: CASSSRVGAGNTIYF. The CDR3 nucleotides are TGTGCCAGTAGTAGCAGGGTAGGAGCTGGAAACACCATATATTTT.

With respect to this clone: An end of the junction differs from the germline gene, which may be a read error. The V and J genes are TRBV6-1 and TRBJ1-6; tentative D call: TRBD1 (6 bases). Germline lookup yields CDR1 MNHNS and CDR2 SASEGT. The CDR3 length is 15 residues. CDR3 DNA: TGTGCCAGCAATAGTCAACAGGGCTTTAATTCACCCCTCCCCTTT. Its protein is CASNSQQGFNSPLPF.

The CDR3 DNA reads TGCAGCGCTAAATCCATGGGAGGGTTGAACACTGAAGCTTTCTTT. Translated: CSAKSMGGLNTEAFF. V gene TRBV29-1 combines with J gene TRBJ1-1; D uncertain. Germline V gene lookup returns CDR1 SQVTM and CDR2 ANQGSEA. With 7 bases removed from V and 0 bases from J, the gap between germline ends came to 18 bases. The CDR3 totals 15 residues.

The rearrangement links TRBV4-1 to TRBJ2-4; no reliable D call. Per the germline V gene, CDR1 is MGHRA and CDR2 is YSYEKL. The CDR3 has 17 amino acids. V was clipped by 0 bases and J by 0 bases, with 12 bases between them. CDR3 in DNA: TGCGCCAGCAGCCAAGATGGAGTCAGCTTAGCCAAAAACATTCAGTACTTC. Its protein product is CASSQDGVSLAKNIQYF.

This chain joins TRBV5-1 and TRBJ1-2, with a tentative D call TRBD1 (6 bases). The CDR3 loop spans 14 amino acids. V was trimmed by 0 bases and J by 2 bases, leaving 8 bases between them. Germline V gene lookup returns CDR1 SGHRS and CDR2 YFSETQ. CDR3 residues: CASSLEQGNYGYTF. CDR3 coding DNA: TGCGCCAGCAGCTTGGAACAGGGCAACTATGGCTACACCTTC.

The J gene is TRBJ1-1, the V gene TRBV7-2; 8 bases are shared with TRBD1. Germline assignment: CDR1 SGHTA and CDR2 FQGNSA. J was trimmed by 0 bases and V by 6 bases; bases with no gene match: 9. The CDR3 runs 16 residues. The CDR3 loop reads CASRGQGASLNTEAFF. The CDR3, as DNA: TGTGCCAGCAGAGGACAGGGTGCCTCCCTGAACACTGAAGCTTTCTTT.

This chain joins TRBV4-3 and TRBJ1-6; no reliable D call. Between the trimmed V and J ends, which lost 4 bases and 8 bases, there was a span of 18 bases. The CDR3 extends over 16 amino acids. Germline V gives CDR1 LGHNA, CDR2 YSLEER. DNA for the CDR3: TGCGCCAGCAGCCCAACTACAAACGAGGGTTATTCACCCCTCCACTTT. It encodes CASSPTTNEGYSPLHF.

The rearrangement links TRBV25-1 to TRBJ1-1; D not certain. Germline V gene data show CDR1 as MGHDK and CDR2 as SYGVNS. V shed 6 bases and J shed 1 base, with 9 bases lying between them. The CDR3 spans 13 residues. The CDR3 DNA sequence: TGTGCCAGCAGGTATGGGAGGAACACTGAAGCTTTCTTT. As protein: CASRYGRNTEAFF.

The chain employs TRBV2 and TRBJ2-7; the match to TRBD1 covers 8 bases. The germline V gene encodes CDR1 SNHLY and CDR2 FYNNEI. The J segment lost 5 bases and the V segment lost 7 bases, leaving 7 bases of the junction unmatched. This CDR3 contains 13 residues. In DNA, the CDR3 is TGTGCCAGCAATCGGGACAGGTCCCACGAGCAGTACTTC. Translation gives CASNRDRSHEQYF.

This sequence joins TRBV4-2 and TRBJ1-1, with 7 nucleotides matching TRBD1. The CDR3 length is 15 residues. Germline-derived CDR1 and CDR2 are LGHNA and YNFKEQ. Losses at the gene ends were 4 bases for V and 1 base for J; bases not matched to a gene: 6. In DNA, the CDR3 is TGTGCCAGCAGCCCCCTCGGGACAGAGAACACTGAAGCTTTCTTT. As protein: CASSPLGTENTEAFF.

The rearrangement links TRBV29-1 to TRBJ2-2; D call uncertain. Per germline, CDR1 SQVTM and CDR2 ANQGSEA. V was cut by 6 bases and J by 3 bases, with 5 bases left in between. This CDR3 is 11 amino acids long. CDR3 sequence: CSVRDTGELFF. The DNA for the CDR3 is TGCAGCGTGCGCGACACCGGGGAGCTGTTTTTT.

J is TRBJ1-1 and V is TRBV2; tentatively, D is TRBD1 (6 bases). Looked up from germline, CDR1 is SNHLY and CDR2 is FYNNEI. V dropped 3 bases and J dropped 0 bases, with 8 bases sitting between them. The CDR3 covers 14 residues. Here the CDR3 DNA reads TGTGCCAGCAGTGATCAGGGGATGAACACTGAAGCTTTCTTT. Encoded protein: CASSDQGMNTEAFF.

The chain couples TRBV6-1 to TRBJ1-5; tentative D call: TRBD1 (6 bases). CDR1 MNHNS and CDR2 SASEGT come from the germline V gene. V lost 1 base, J lost 6 bases, and 16 bases lay in between. This CDR3 has 16 residues. The CDR3 loop reads CASSEGFGGAGQPQHF. In DNA, the CDR3 is TGTGCCAGCAGTGAAGGTTTTGGGGGGGCTGGTCAGCCCCAGCATTTT.

This sequence joins TRBV6-1 and TRBJ2-7, with a weak D call TRBD1 (5 bases). Germline values: CDR1 MNHNS, CDR2 SASEGT. The germline V and J ends were trimmed by 5 bases and 0 bases, with 14 bases remaining between them. There are 15 residues in the CDR3. CDR3 protein: CASSRLYGASYEQYF. DNA of the CDR3: TGTGCCAGCAGTCGACTGTATGGGGCCTCCTACGAGCAGTACTTC.

The V call is TRBV5-1, the J call TRBJ2-7; 8 bases map to TRBD2. The ends lost 6 bases at V and 2 bases at J; junction bases unmatched: 10. The CDR3 contains 15 residues. Germline CDR1 reads SGHRS; CDR2 reads YFSETQ. CDR3 nucleotides: TGCGCCAGCAATGGAGGATTAGCGGGGACCTACGAGCAGTACTTC. This translates into CASNGGLAGTYEQYF.

The chain is built from TRBV5-1 and TRBJ2-2; 10 bases are a match to TRBD2. The junction had 7 bases not matched to a gene; V was cut back by 4 bases and J by 4 bases. CDR3 length: 16 amino acids. Germline values: CDR1 SGHRS, CDR2 YFSETQ. CDR3 sequence (DNA): TGCGCCAGCAGCACCAATAGCGGGGGGTTCACCGGGGAGCTGTTTTTT. It codes for CASSTNSGGFTGELFF. Full variable domain (missing parts from reference TRBV5-1 and TRBJ2-2): KAGVTQTPRYLIKTRGQQVTLSCSPISGHRSVSWYQQTPGQGLQFLFEYFSETQRNKGNFPGRFSGRQFSNSRSEMNVSTLELGDSALYLCASSTNSGGFTGELFFGEGSRLTVL.

This chain uses TRBV29-1 with TRBJ2-5; 10 bases agree with TRBD1. The J call may be incorrect, as the DNA end agrees better with TRBJ2-7. CDR1 and CDR2 from the germline V gene are SQVTM and ANQGSEA. CDR3 size: 12 residues. The CDR3 sequence is CSAGTGAYEQYF. The CDR3 DNA sequence: TGCAGCGCGGGGACAGGGGCCTACGAGCAGTACTTC.

The gene calls are TRBV11-3 and TRBJ1-1; maybe TRBD1 (5 bases). In germline, CDR1 is SGHNT, CDR2 YENEEA. Trimming pared 0 bases from V and 1 base from J, leaving 12 bases between. This CDR3 comprises 16 residues. The CDR3 DNA reads TGTGCCAGCAGCTTAGATAGGCAGGACAAGAACACTGAAGCTTTCTTT. Amino acid sequence: CASSLDRQDKNTEAFF.